This TCR beta chain emerged from a study of CXCR3-negative and CXCR3-positive naive CD8 T cells. In the case of this clonotype: As yet, its antigen is unknown.

Naive CD8+ T cells were CD45RO-CCR7+CD27+CD95-. Broader study findings: Diversity in memory CD8+ cells fell much lower than the comparably high levels seen in both naive subsets. TRB CDR3 hydrophobicity was greater in CXCR3-positive naive cells than in CXCR3-negative naive cells.

With UMI labels, 5' RACE was used to prepare the TRB cDNA libraries. From its re-call of the 5' RACE reads, TCRdb lists each CDR3 protein once, without DNA. This sample's table reports about 63,000 distinct CDR3 sequences. Looked up from germline, CDR1 is SGHRS and CDR2 is YFSETQ. The CDR3 has 13 amino acids. This TCR derives from a human donor in good health. Some clones in this sample may be carry-over from other donors' samples. The rearrangement links TRBV5-1 to TRBJ2-1. Material: naive CXCR3+ CD8+ T cells from blood. Subset specified: CD45RO-CCR7+CD27+CD95- naive CD8+ T cells expressing CXCR3 (TNR3+). CDR3: CASSLASFNEQFF.